Below, one T cell receptor beta chain is given with its context. Using immunoSEQ multiplex PCR, the repertoire was profiled, and TCRdb retains in-frame clones only, with some absent. In the table there are around 45,000 clones, 91% of which are singletons. This entry comes from a study of T cell changes during pregnancy in multiple sclerosis. The sample here was CD4+ T cells from peripheral blood mononuclear cells, taken before pregnancy. The sequence came from a female donor with multiple sclerosis, enrolled in a pregnancy study.

The CDR3 DNA follows: TGTGCCAGCAGTGAACCAGTTAAGCCCCAGCATTTT. The encoded protein is CASSEPVKPQHF. The chain joins TRBV2 to TRBJ1-5; no clear D gene. Germline V gives CDR1 SNHLY, CDR2 FYNNEI. The length of the CDR3 is 12 residues. The V end was cut by 2 bases, the J end by 8 bases, with 7 bases between.